A selection of T cell receptor beta chains follows, all from one sample in a study of cytotoxic CD8 clonotypes in ibrutinib-treated CLL. Profiled with immunoSEQ multiplex PCR; TCRdb holds only in-frame clones, not every one. The sample carries tens of thousands of clones, less than 85% recorded once. Sequencing was performed on PBMCs, taken after 24 months of ibrutinib treatment. The receptors here all came from a human donor with chronic lymphocytic leukemia. Each CDR3 is given with its conserved first and last residue. The order of the fields is clone size, V gene, J gene, D gene, CDR3 DNA, CDR3 protein. The D gene is left open where the match is weak. Clone size is not always given. Where it is, it says once, few, many or a class for expanded clones.

abundance: few
v_gene: TRBV28
j_gene: TRBJ1-1
d_gene: .
CDR3nt: TGTGCCAGCAGTTTAGATGGGAACACTGAAGCTTTCTTT
CDR3aa: CASSLDGNTEAFF

abundance: .
v_gene: TRBV7-9
j_gene: TRBJ1-1
d_gene: TRBD1
CDR3nt: TGTACCAGCAGCCTGAACTCAGGGGGGACTGAAGCTTTCTTT
CDR3aa: CTSSLNSGGTEAFF

abundance: once
v_gene: TRBV7-9
j_gene: TRBJ2-1
d_gene: TRBD2
CDR3nt: TGTGCCAGCAGCCGCCACTTGGGACTAGTATACAATGAGCAGTTCTTC
CDR3aa: CASSRHLGLVYNEQFF

abundance: .
v_gene: TRBV6-1
j_gene: TRBJ1-4
d_gene: .
CDR3nt: TGTGCCAGCAGTCAGTCAACTAATGAAAAACTGTTTTTT
CDR3aa: CASSQSTNEKLFF

abundance: .
v_gene: TRBV11-2
j_gene: TRBJ2-3
d_gene: .
CDR3nt: TGTGCCAGCAGCCAAGGGAGCGGGACAGATACGCAGTATTTT
CDR3aa: CASSQGSGTDTQYF

abundance: .
v_gene: TRBV11-2
j_gene: TRBJ2-1
d_gene: .
CDR3nt: TGTGCCAGCAGCCGCAACAGGTCTCCTATTCGCGAGCAGTTCTTC
CDR3aa: CASSRNRSPIREQFF

abundance: .
v_gene: TRBV19
j_gene: TRBJ2-7
d_gene: .
CDR3nt: TGTGCCAGTAGTATCCGCGACAGTTCCTACGAGCAGTACTTC
CDR3aa: CASSIRDSSYEQYF

abundance: .
v_gene: TRBV6-1
j_gene: TRBJ2-6
d_gene: TRBD1
CDR3nt: TGTGCCAGCAGTGAAAGAACAGGGGGCGCAGGAGGGGCCAACGTCCTGACTTTC
CDR3aa: CASSERTGGAGGANVLTF

abundance: .
v_gene: TRBV7-9
j_gene: TRBJ1-5
d_gene: TRBD1
CDR3nt: TGTGCCAGCAGCCGGGGACAGGGAGAACAGCCCCAGCATTTT
CDR3aa: CASSRGQGEQPQHF

abundance: .
v_gene: TRBV6-4
j_gene: TRBJ1-4
d_gene: TRBD1
CDR3nt: TGTGCCAGCAGTGGACAGGGGGATAATGAAAAACTGTTTTTT
CDR3aa: CASSGQGDNEKLFF

abundance: .
v_gene: TRBV28
j_gene: TRBJ2-6
d_gene: .
CDR3nt: TGTGCCAGCTCGCCTACCCCCGGGCAGGCCTACTCTGGGGCCAACGTCCTGACTTTC
CDR3aa: CASSPTPGQAYSGANVLTF

abundance: .
v_gene: TRBV30
j_gene: TRBJ1-3
d_gene: TRBD1
CDR3nt: TGTGCCTTGACCCGGACAGGGCTTGGAAACACCATATATTTT
CDR3aa: CALTRTGLGNTIYF

abundance: .
v_gene: TRBV6-5
j_gene: TRBJ1-2
d_gene: TRBD1
CDR3nt: TGTGCCAGCAGCCGGGACAGGGAATATGGCTACACCTTC
CDR3aa: CASSRDREYGYTF

abundance: .
v_gene: TRBV5-4
j_gene: TRBJ2-3
d_gene: TRBD2
CDR3nt: TGTGCCAGCAGCTTCGGACTAGAGGCAGATACGCAGTATTTT
CDR3aa: CASSFGLEADTQYF

abundance: once
v_gene: TRBV27
j_gene: TRBJ2-7
d_gene: TRBD2
CDR3nt: TGTGCCAGCAGTCGGATAGCGGGAGGCCGGGGTTCCTACGAGCAGTACTTC
CDR3aa: CASSRIAGGRGSYEQYF

abundance: .
v_gene: TRBV2
j_gene: TRBJ2-3
d_gene: .
CDR3nt: TGTGCCAGCCGACGGGACCTACCGGATACGCAGTATTTT
CDR3aa: CASRRDLPDTQYF

abundance: .
v_gene: TRBV5-1
j_gene: TRBJ2-1
d_gene: .
CDR3nt: TGCGCCAGCAGCTTGGATGCGGGTTCCTACAATGAGCAGTTCTTC
CDR3aa: CASSLDAGSYNEQFF

abundance: .
v_gene: TRBV30
j_gene: TRBJ2-2
d_gene: .
CDR3nt: TGTGCCTGGAACCTTAACACCGGGGAGCTGTTTTTT
CDR3aa: CAWNLNTGELFF

abundance: .
v_gene: TRBV10-1
j_gene: TRBJ2-3
d_gene: TRBD2
CDR3nt: TGCGCCAGCAGTGATCCTAGCGGGAGTTCAGATACGCAGTATTTT
CDR3aa: CASSDPSGSSDTQYF

abundance: .
v_gene: TRBV27
j_gene: TRBJ2-3
d_gene: TRBD2
CDR3nt: TGTGCCAGCAGTCCGGGACTAGCGGGAGGGCCCGGATTCGTTACAGATACGCAGTATTTT
CDR3aa: CASSPGLAGGPGFVTDTQYF

abundance: .
v_gene: TRBV4-3
j_gene: TRBJ2-5
d_gene: .
CDR3nt: TGCGCCAGCAGCCAAGTAGGCGGACTTAAGGAGACCCAGTACTTC
CDR3aa: CASSQVGGLKETQYF

abundance: .
v_gene: TRBV19
j_gene: TRBJ1-5
d_gene: TRBD1
CDR3nt: TGTGCCAGTAGGAGGGGACAGGGTCAGGATCAGCCCCAGCATTTT
CDR3aa: CASRRGQGQDQPQHF

abundance: few
v_gene: TRBV27
j_gene: TRBJ2-7
d_gene: .
CDR3nt: TGTGCCAGCACCTCCCGGACCTACGAGCAGTACTTC
CDR3aa: CASTSRTYEQYF

abundance: .
v_gene: TRBV5-4
j_gene: TRBJ2-1
d_gene: .
CDR3nt: TGTGCCAGCAGCTTAGTGGACAGTTCCTACAATGAGCAGTTCTTC
CDR3aa: CASSLVDSSYNEQFF

abundance: .
v_gene: TRBV27
j_gene: TRBJ2-2
d_gene: .
CDR3nt: TGTGCCAGCAGTTTATACACCGGGGAGCTGTTTTTT
CDR3aa: CASSLYTGELFF

abundance: .
v_gene: TRBV2
j_gene: TRBJ1-5
d_gene: .
CDR3nt: TGTGCCAGCAGTGAAGGTGATGGCAATCAGCCCCAGCATTTT
CDR3aa: CASSEGDGNQPQHF

abundance: .
v_gene: TRBV10-2
j_gene: TRBJ2-1
d_gene: .
CDR3nt: TGCGCCAGCGTCGCAGCCCGGAGAGGTGGTGAGCAGTTCTTC
CDR3aa: CASVAARRGGEQFF

abundance: .
v_gene: TRBV5-4
j_gene: TRBJ2-1
d_gene: TRBD2
CDR3nt: TGTGCCAGCAGTTCTCCCGGGACTACCTACAATGAGCAGTTCTTC
CDR3aa: CASSSPGTTYNEQFF

abundance: .
v_gene: TRBV2
j_gene: TRBJ2-3
d_gene: TRBD2
CDR3nt: TGTGCCAGCCCAGCGGGAGACACAGATACGCAGTATTTT
CDR3aa: CASPAGDTDTQYF

abundance: .
v_gene: TRBV5-6
j_gene: TRBJ2-3
d_gene: .
CDR3nt: TGTGCCAGCAGCTTGGCCAGCTTAGATACGCAGTATTTT
CDR3aa: CASSLASLDTQYF

abundance: few
v_gene: TRBV7-6
j_gene: TRBJ2-2
d_gene: TRBD2
CDR3nt: TGTGCCAGCAGCCCGGGACTAGCGGGAGGAGCTGACACCGGGGAGCTGTTTTTT
CDR3aa: CASSPGLAGGADTGELFF

abundance: .
v_gene: TRBV10-3
j_gene: TRBJ2-2
d_gene: .
CDR3nt: TGTGCCACGACCGCGAACACCGGGGAGCTGTTTTTT
CDR3aa: CATTANTGELFF

abundance: once
v_gene: TRBV5-4
j_gene: TRBJ1-1
d_gene: .
CDR3nt: TGTGCCAGCAGCTTCGGGGGGAACACTGAAGCTTTCTTT
CDR3aa: CASSFGGNTEAFF